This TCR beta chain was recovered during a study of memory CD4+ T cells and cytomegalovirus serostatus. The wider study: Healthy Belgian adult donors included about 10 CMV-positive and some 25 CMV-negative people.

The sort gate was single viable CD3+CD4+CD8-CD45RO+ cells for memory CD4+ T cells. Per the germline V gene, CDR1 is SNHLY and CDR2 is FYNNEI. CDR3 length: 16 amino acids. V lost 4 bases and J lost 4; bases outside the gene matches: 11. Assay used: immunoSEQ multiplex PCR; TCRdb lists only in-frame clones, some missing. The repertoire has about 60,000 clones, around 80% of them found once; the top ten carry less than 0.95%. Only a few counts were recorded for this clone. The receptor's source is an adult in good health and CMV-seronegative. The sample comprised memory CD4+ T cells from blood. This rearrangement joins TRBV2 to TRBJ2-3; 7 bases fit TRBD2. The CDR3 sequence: CASSVEGGPSADTQYF. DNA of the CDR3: TGTGCCAGCAGTGTGGAGGGAGGGCCCTCGGCAGATACGCAGTATTTT.